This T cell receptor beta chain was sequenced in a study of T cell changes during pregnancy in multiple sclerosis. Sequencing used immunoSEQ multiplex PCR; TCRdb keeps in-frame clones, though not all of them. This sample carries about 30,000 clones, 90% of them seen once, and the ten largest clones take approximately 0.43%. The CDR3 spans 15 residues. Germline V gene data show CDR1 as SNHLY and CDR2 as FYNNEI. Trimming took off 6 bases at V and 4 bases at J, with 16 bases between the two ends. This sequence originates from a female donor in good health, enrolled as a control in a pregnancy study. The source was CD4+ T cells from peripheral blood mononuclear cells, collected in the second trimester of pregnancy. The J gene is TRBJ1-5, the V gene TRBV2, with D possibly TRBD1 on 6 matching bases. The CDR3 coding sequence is TGTGCCAGCAGCCCCCCCGGGACACGAAATCAGCCCCAGCATTTT. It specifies CASSPPGTRNQPQHF.